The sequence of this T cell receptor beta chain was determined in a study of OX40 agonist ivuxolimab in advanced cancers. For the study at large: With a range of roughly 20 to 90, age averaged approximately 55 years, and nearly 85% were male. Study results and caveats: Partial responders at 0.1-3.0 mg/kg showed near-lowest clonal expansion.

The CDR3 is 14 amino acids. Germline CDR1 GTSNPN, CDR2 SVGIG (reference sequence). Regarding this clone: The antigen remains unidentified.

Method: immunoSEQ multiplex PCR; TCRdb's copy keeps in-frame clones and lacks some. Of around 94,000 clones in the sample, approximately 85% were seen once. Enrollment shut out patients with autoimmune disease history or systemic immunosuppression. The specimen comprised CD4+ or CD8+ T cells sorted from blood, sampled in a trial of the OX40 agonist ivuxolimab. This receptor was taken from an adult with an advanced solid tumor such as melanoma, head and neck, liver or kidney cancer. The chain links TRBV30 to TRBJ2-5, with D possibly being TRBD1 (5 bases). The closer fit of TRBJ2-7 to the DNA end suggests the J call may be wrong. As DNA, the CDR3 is TGTGCCTGGAGTGTACCTCAGGGCTCCTACGAGCAGTACTTC. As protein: CAWSVPQGSYEQYF.